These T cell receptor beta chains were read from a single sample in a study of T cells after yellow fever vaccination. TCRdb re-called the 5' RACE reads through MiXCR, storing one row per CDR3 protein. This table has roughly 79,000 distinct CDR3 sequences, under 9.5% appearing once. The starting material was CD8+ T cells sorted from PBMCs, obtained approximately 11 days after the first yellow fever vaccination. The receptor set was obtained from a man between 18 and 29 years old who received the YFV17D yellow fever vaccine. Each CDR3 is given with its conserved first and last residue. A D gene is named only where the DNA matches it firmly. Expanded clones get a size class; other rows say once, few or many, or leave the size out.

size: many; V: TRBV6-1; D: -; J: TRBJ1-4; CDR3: CASSRETGGTNEKLFF; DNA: TGTGCCAGCAGTCGCGAGACAGGAGGAACTAATGAAAAACTGTTTTTT
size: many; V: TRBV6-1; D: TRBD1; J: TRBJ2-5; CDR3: CASSGTGAFETQYF; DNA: TGTGCCAGCAGTGGGACAGGGGCGTTTGAGACCCAGTACTTC
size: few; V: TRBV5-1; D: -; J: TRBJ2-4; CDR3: CASSPQDGKNIQYF; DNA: TGCGCCAGCAGCCCCCAGGACGGGAAAAACATTCAGTACTTC
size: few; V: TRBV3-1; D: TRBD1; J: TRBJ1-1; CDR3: CASAGGTEAFF; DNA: TGTGCCTCAGCAGGGGGGACTGAAGCTTTCTTT
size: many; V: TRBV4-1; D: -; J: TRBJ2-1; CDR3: CASSPTGPRGDEQFF; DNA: TGCGCCAGCAGCCCTACTGGACCCAGGGGAGATGAGCAGTTCTTC
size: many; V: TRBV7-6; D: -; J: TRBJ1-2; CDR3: CASSFSGSRRLGYGYTF; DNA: TGTGCCAGCAGCTTCAGCGGTTCCCGGCGCCTCGGCTATGGCTACACCTTC
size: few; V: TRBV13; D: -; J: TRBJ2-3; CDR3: CASSLGKRIDTQYF; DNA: TGTGCCAGCAGCTTAGGGAAACGTATCGATACGCAGTATTTT
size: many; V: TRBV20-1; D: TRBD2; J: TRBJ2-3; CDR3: CSAKVAGDSSTDTQYF; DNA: TGCAGTGCGAAAGTGGCGGGGGACTCTAGCACAGATACGCAGTATTTT
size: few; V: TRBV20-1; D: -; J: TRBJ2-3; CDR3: CSARPAVAGGLDTQYF; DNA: TGCAGTGCTAGACCGGCAGTGGCAGGCGGCCTCGATACGCAGTATTTT
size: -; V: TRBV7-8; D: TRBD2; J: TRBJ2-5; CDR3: CASSPLGQRGPQETQYF; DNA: TGTGCCAGCAGCCCCCTAGGCCAGCGGGGGCCTCAAGAGACCCAGTACTTC
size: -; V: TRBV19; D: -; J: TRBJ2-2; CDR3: CASSIAFGTGELFF; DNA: TGTGCCAGTAGTATCGCATTCGGCACCGGGGAGCTGTTTTTT
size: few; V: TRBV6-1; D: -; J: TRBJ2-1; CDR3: CASSAAGPGGNEQFF; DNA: TGTGCCAGCAGCGCCGCGGGGCCAGGGGGTAATGAGCAGTTCTTC
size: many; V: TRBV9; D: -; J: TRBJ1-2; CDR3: CASSVGRVDGYTF; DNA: TGTGCCAGCAGCGTTGGCAGGGTGGATGGCTACACCTTC
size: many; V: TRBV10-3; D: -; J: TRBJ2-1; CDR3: CAISDPGANEQFF; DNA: TGTGCCATCAGTGACCCAGGGGCAAATGAGCAGTTCTTC
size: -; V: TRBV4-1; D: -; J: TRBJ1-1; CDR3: CASSLLVALNTEAFF; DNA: TGCGCCAGCAGCCTCCTAGTAGCCTTGAACACTGAAGCTTTCTTT
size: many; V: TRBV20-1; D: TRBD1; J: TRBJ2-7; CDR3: CSARADRVYEQYF; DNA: TGCAGTGCTAGAGCAGACAGGGTCTACGAGCAGTACTTC
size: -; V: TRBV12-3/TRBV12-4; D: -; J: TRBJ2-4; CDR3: CASSLVGKNIQYF; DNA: TGTGCCAGCAGTTTAGTCGGGAAAAACATTCAGTACTTC
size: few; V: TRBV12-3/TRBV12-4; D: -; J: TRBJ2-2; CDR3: CASSFFRNTGELFF; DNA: TGTGCCAGCAGTTTTTTCAGGAACACCGGGGAGCTGTTTTTT
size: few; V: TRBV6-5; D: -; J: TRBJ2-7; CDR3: CASSPRQEYEQYF; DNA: TGTGCCAGCAGCCCCCGACAGGAGTACGAGCAGTACTTC
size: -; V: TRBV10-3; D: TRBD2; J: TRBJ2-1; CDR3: CAISESGGASSYNEQFF; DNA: TGTGCCATCAGTGAGTCCGGGGGGGCAAGCTCCTACAATGAGCAGTTCTTC
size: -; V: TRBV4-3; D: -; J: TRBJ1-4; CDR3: CASSQDWSGTNEKLFF; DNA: TGCGCCAGCAGCCAAGATTGGTCGGGGACTAATGAAAAACTGTTTTTT
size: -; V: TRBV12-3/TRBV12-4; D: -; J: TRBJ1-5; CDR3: CASSFGTDPSNQPQHF; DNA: TGTGCCAGCAGTTTCGGTACGGATCCGAGCAATCAGCCCCAGCATTTT
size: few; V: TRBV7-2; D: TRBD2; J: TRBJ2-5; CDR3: CASSLAGGARETQYF; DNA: TGTGCCAGCAGCTTAGCCGGGGGGGCCCGGGAGACCCAGTACTTC
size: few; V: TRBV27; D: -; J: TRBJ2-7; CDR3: CASSFGGPSYEQYF; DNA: TGTGCCAGCAGTTTTGGGGGTCCCTCCTACGAGCAGTACTTC
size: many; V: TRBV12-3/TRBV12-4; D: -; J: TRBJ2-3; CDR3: CASTWGAGDTQYF; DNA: TGTGCCAGCACGTGGGGTGCAGGGGATACGCAGTATTTT
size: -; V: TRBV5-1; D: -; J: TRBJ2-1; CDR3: CASSTYNEQFF; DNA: TGCGCCAGCAGCACCTACAATGAGCAGTTCTTC
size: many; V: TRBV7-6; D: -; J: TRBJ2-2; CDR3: CASSRGAGELFF; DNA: TGTGCCAGCAGTCGGGGTGCCGGGGAGCTGTTTTTT
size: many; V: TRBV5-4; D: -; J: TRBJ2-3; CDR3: CASSLVTDTQYF; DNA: TGTGCCAGCAGCTTGGTGACAGATACGCAGTATTTT
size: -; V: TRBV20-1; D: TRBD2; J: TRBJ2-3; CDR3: CSASPAGWRTDTQYF; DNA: TGCAGTGCTAGCCCAGCGGGGTGGCGCACAGATACGCAGTATTTT
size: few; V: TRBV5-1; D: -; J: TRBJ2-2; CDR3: CASSLTETGELFF; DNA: TGCGCCAGCAGCTTGACAGAGACCGGGGAGCTGTTTTTT
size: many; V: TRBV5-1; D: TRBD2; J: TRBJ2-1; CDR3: CASSLSWTSGGESSYNEQFF; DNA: TGCGCCAGCAGCTTGAGTTGGACTAGCGGGGGGGAATCTTCCTACAATGAGCAGTTCTTC
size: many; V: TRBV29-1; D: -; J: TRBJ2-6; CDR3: CSAYGSGANVLTF; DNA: TGCAGCGCCTACGGATCTGGGGCCAACGTCCTGACTTTC
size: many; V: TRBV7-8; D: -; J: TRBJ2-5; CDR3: CASSLVVALWEETQYF; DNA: TGTGCCAGCAGCTTAGTCGTAGCGCTTTGGGAAGAGACCCAGTACTTC
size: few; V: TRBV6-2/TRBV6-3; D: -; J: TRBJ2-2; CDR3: CASSPSVGPGELFF; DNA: TGTGCCAGCAGTCCTTCCGTGGGCCCCGGGGAGCTGTTTTTT
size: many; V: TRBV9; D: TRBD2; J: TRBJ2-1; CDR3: CASTLGGDLTNEQFF; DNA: TGTGCCAGCACCCTCGGGGGGGACTTAACCAATGAGCAGTTCTTC
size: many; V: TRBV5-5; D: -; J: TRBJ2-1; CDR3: CASSFTGNEQFF; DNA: TGTGCCAGCAGCTTTACAGGGAATGAGCAGTTCTTC
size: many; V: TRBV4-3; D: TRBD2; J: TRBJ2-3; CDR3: CASSQEGGSTDTQYF; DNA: TGCGCCAGCAGCCAAGAGGGGGGGAGCACAGATACGCAGTATTTT
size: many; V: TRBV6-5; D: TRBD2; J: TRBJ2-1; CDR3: CASSYRLAGYNEQFF; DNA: TGTGCCAGCAGTTACAGACTAGCGGGGTACAATGAGCAGTTCTTC
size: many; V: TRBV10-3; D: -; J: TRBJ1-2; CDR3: CAIGDGYTF; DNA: TGTGCCATAGGGGACGGCTACACCTTC
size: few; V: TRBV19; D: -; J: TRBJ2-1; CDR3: CASSIDVGDGYNEQFF; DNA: TGTGCCAGTAGTATCGACGTGGGGGATGGCTACAATGAGCAGTTCTTC
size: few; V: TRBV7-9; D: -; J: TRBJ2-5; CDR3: CASSSGDGRKTQYF; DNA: TGTGCCAGCAGCTCGGGGGACGGTAGAAAGACCCAGTACTTC